The 20 T cell receptor beta chains reported below all come from one sample, sequenced in a study of shared clonotypes between healthy human individuals. CD45RO negativity and positive selection for CCR7 defined naive CD8 cells, a population that excluded terminally differentiated effector memory CD45RA+ cells. Profiling relied on immunoSEQ multiplex PCR, and the TCRdb table lists in-frame clones only, not all of them. The repertoire includes some 580,000 clones, 95% to 98% of them detected once, and 0.3% sits in the top ten. Sequencing was done on a sample of naive CD8+ T cells sorted from blood. Receptor source: a man aged 30 to 45 in good health.

This chain joins TRBV30 and TRBJ1-1; unclear D gene. V was trimmed by 1 base and J by 8 bases, leaving 8 bases between them. Germline CDR1 GTSNPN, CDR2 SVGIG (reference sequence). There are 11 residues in the CDR3. Here the CDR3 reads CAWSEGVEAFF. In DNA, the CDR3 is TGTGCCTGGAGTGAGGGAGTAGAAGCTTTCTTT.

The chain combines TRBV27 with TRBJ2-2; maybe TRBD2 (6 bases). The CDR3 extends over 13 amino acids. Germline CDR1 MNHEY, CDR2 SMNVEV (reference sequence). The CDR3 is CAVGGTNTGELFF. The CDR3 DNA sequence: TGTGCTGTGGGGGGTACGAACACCGGGGAGCTGTTTTTT.

The V and J genes are TRBV4-1 and TRBJ2-3; TRBD2 matches at 9 bases. CDR3 size: 15 residues. V gave up 1 base and J gave up 6 bases; unmatched junction bases: 5. The germline CDR1 and CDR2 sequences are MGHRA and YSYEKL. Written as DNA, the CDR3 is TGCGCCAGCAGCCAAGCTGCGGGAGGGTGGGATACGCAGTATTTT. This gives the protein CASSQAAGGWDTQYF.

The chain couples TRBV6-1 to TRBJ2-7; the D is unclear. V gave up 1 base and J gave up 3 bases, with 13 bases separating them. This CDR3 is 15 amino acids long. Germline CDR1 MNHNS, CDR2 SASEGT. The chain's CDR3 is CASSEGLQAGYEQYF. CDR3 in DNA: TGTGCCAGCAGTGAAGGACTGCAGGCCGGCTACGAGCAGTACTTC.

The rearrangement uses TRBV27 and TRBJ2-7; 8 nucleotides match TRBD1. This CDR3 contains 16 residues. V was pared by 5 bases and J by 3 bases, with 12 bases of the junction left unmatched. CDR1 and CDR2 (germline): MNHEY, SMNVEV (reference sequence). CDR3 nucleotides: TGTGCCAGCAGTCCTCGAGTTCGGACAGGGATCTACGAGCAGTACTTC. Protein product: CASSPRVRTGIYEQYF.

The V gene is TRBV7-9, the J gene TRBJ2-5; 13 bases agree with TRBD2. V was pared by 5 bases and J by 2 bases, with 14 bases of the junction left unmatched. The CDR3 loop spans 19 amino acids. Germline V gene data show CDR1 as SEHNR and CDR2 as FQNEAQ (reference sequence). The CDR3 here is CASSPSRTSGSGGQETQYF. Written as DNA, the CDR3 is TGTGCCAGCAGCCCGTCCCGGACTAGCGGGAGTGGGGGACAAGAGACCCAGTACTTC.

The chain employs TRBV4-3 and TRBJ2-7; no firm D call. This CDR3 region has 13 residues. Germline CDR1 LGHNA, CDR2 YSLEER. Trimming stripped 4 bases from V and 3 bases from J, with 10 bases between. For the CDR3, the DNA is TGCGCCAGCAGCCCCGGGCCTAACTACGAGCAGTACTTC. It specifies CASSPGPNYEQYF.

This chain connects TRBV7-9 to TRBJ1-5; weak D call: TRBD1 (6 bases). The V end was cut by 4 bases, the J end by 7 bases, with 17 bases between. The CDR3 sequence is 15 residues long. CDR1 and CDR2 (germline): SEHNR, FQNEAQ (reference sequence). CDR3 residues: CASSSEQGPGQPQHF. For the CDR3, the DNA is TGTGCCAGCAGCTCTGAACAGGGCCCGGGGCAGCCCCAGCATTTT.

The chain links TRBV2 to TRBJ1-1; no firm D call. The CDR3 sequence is 17 residues long. The germline V gene has CDR1 SNHLY and CDR2 FYNNEI. V lost 7 bases to trimming and J lost 0 bases, with 21 bases between them. The CDR3 is CASTRGQATSMNTEAFF. DNA of the CDR3: TGTGCCAGCACCAGAGGGCAAGCAACTTCCATGAACACTGAAGCTTTCTTT.

The chain employs TRBV27 and TRBJ2-5; 8 nucleotides line up with TRBD2. This CDR3 contains 14 residues. Germline V gene data show CDR1 as MNHEY and CDR2 as SMNVEV (reference sequence). The V and J ends lost 7 bases and 5 bases, in that order; junction bases with no gene match: 9. DNA of the CDR3: TGTGCCAGCACGTCCCTCGGGGGGGGCGAGACCCAGTACTTC. This sequence encodes CASTSLGGGETQYF.

The V call is TRBV4-3, the J call TRBJ1-2, with TRBD1 identical over 11 bases. J lost 8 bases, V lost 3 bases, and 8 bases had no gene match. This CDR3 contains 15 residues. In germline, CDR1 is LGHNA, CDR2 YSLEER. The CDR3 is CASSQDRGLIYGYTF. CDR3 coding DNA: TGCGCCAGCAGCCAGGACAGGGGGCTAATCTACGGCTACACCTTC.

The chain links TRBV25-1 to TRBJ2-1, with D possibly being TRBD2 (5 bases). CDR1 is MGHDK, CDR2 SYGVNS, per germline. The germline V and J ends were trimmed by 10 bases and 4 bases, with 8 bases remaining between them. The length of the CDR3 is 11 residues. CDR3 sequence reads: CATGLYNEQFF. CDR3 bases: TGTGCCACCGGACTTTACAATGAGCAGTTCTTC.

This chain joins TRBV11-1 and TRBJ2-7; the match to TRBD2 covers 8 bases. The germline gives CDR1 SGHAT, CDR2 FQDESV (reference sequence). This CDR3 has 14 amino acids. The V segment lost 6 bases and the J segment 2 bases; nucleotides outside the gene matches: 6. The CDR3 loop reads CASSSSGQAYEQYF. CDR3 bases: TGTGCCAGCAGTTCTAGCGGGCAAGCCTACGAGCAGTACTTC.

The V call is TRBV19, the J call TRBJ1-1, with D maybe TRBD1 (6 bases). Germline V lookup: CDR1 LNHDA, CDR2 SQIVND (reference sequence). With 3 bases removed from V and 8 bases from J, the gap between germline ends came to 13 bases. The CDR3 length is 13 residues. In DNA, the CDR3 is TGTGCCAGTAGTATCACAGGGACGGCGGAAGCTTTCTTT. This gives the protein CASSITGTAEAFF.

The gene calls are TRBV7-9 and TRBJ2-1; D is possibly TRBD2 (5 bases). There are 12 residues in the CDR3. The V end was cut by 5 bases, the J end by 14 bases, with 16 bases between. Germline CDR1 is SEHNR and CDR2 is FQNEAQ (reference sequence). CDR3 DNA sequence: TGTGCCAGCAGCCTCGAGGTAGCGAAGGAGTTCTTC. This translates into CASSLEVAKEFF. The complete variable domain, with remaining parts taken from reference TRBV7-9 and TRBJ2-1, reads DTGVSQNPRHKITKRGQNVTFRCDPISEHNRLYWYRQTLGQGPEFLTYFQNEAQLEKSRLLSDRFSAERPKGSFSTLEIQRTEQGDSAMYLCASSLEVAKEFFGPGTRLTVL.

Turning to this clone: The same CDR3 also results from other DNA sequences found in this sample. The chain is built from TRBV4-1 and TRBJ2-7, with 10 bases fitting TRBD1. CDR3 length equals 15 residues. Germline CDR1 reads MGHRA; CDR2 reads YSYEKL. V lost 1 base, J lost 4 bases, and 4 bases stayed unmatched. In DNA form, the CDR3 reads TGCGCCAGCAGCCAAGCGACAGGGGGCGGATACGAGCAGTACTTC. Protein sequence: CASSQATGGGYEQYF.

V gene TRBV2 combines with J gene TRBJ1-2; 11 bases align to TRBD1. Looked up from germline, CDR1 is SNHLY and CDR2 is FYNNEI. The J segment lost 7 bases and the V segment lost 3 bases, leaving 4 bases of the junction unmatched. This CDR3 has 14 residues. CDR3 sequence reads: CASSEPGQGVGYTF. Written as DNA, the CDR3 is TGTGCCAGCAGTGAGCCGGGACAGGGGGTTGGCTACACCTTC.

The chain links TRBV5-1 to TRBJ2-1; 14 positions match TRBD2. With 4 bases clipped from V and 6 bases from J, the junction kept 3 bases outside the gene matches. The germline CDR1 and CDR2 sequences are SGHRS and YFSETQ. The CDR3 runs to 15 residues. In DNA, the CDR3 is TGCGCCAGCAGCGGGGGACTAGCGGGAGTCAATGAGCAGTTCTTC. Amino acid sequence: CASSGGLAGVNEQFF.

This clone was seen just once. The rearrangement links TRBV7-9 to TRBJ2-5, with D uncertain. The germline CDR1 and CDR2 sequences are SEHNR and FQNEAQ (reference sequence). V was cut by 5 bases and J by 5 bases, with 9 bases left in between. The CDR3 consists of 12 residues. This CDR3 reads CASSQLTETQYF. The CDR3 DNA follows: TGTGCCAGCAGCCAGTTAACGGAGACCCAGTACTTC.

The chain joins TRBV27 to TRBJ2-7; 10 bases are a match to TRBD1. J lost 4 bases, V lost 7 bases, and 7 bases had no gene match. CDR3 length: 14 residues. Germline V gene data show CDR1 as MNHEY and CDR2 as SMNVEV (reference sequence). CDR3 loop: CASKPGQGFYEQYF. The CDR3 DNA follows: TGTGCCAGCAAACCGGGACAGGGGTTTTACGAGCAGTACTTC.